These 8 T cell receptor beta chains were sequenced from one sample in a study of blood T cell repertoires in COVID-19. Generated by immunoSEQ multiplex PCR, the TCRdb table keeps only in-frame clones and is missing some. The top ten hold over 4% of the sample, which has 75,000 to 95,000 clones, around 90% seen once. Sequenced sample: peripheral blood. These receptors were collected from a man aged 50-60 years with active COVID-19.

The chain joins TRBV28 to TRBJ1-5; tentative D call: TRBD1 (6 bases). Between the trimmed V and J ends, which lost 8 bases and 4 bases, there was a span of 18 bases. The germline gives CDR1 MDHEN, CDR2 SYDVKM. This CDR3 has 15 amino acids. Here the CDR3 reads CASELLGQSNQPQHF. The CDR3, as DNA: TGTGCCAGCGAGCTACTAGGACAGTCGAATCAGCCCCAGCATTTT.

This clone showed up just once. CDR3 nucleotides: TGTGCCATCAGTGAAGGACAGCCTCATAATTCACCCCTCCACTTT. It translates to CAISEGQPHNSPLHF. The V gene is TRBV10-3, the J gene TRBJ1-6, with D possibly being TRBD1 (6 bases). V lost 3 bases, J lost 5 bases, and 11 bases lay in between. CDR3 length equals 15 residues. Per the germline V gene, CDR1 is ENHRY and CDR2 is SYGVKD.

The chain employs TRBV29-1 and TRBJ1-1; D may be TRBD1 (5 bases). The germline V gene has CDR1 SQVTM and CDR2 ANQGSEA. Deletions cut 4 bases from V and 6 bases from J, with 9 bases between. CDR3 length equals 11 residues. The DNA of the CDR3 is TGCAGCGTTGGGGGGAGGCCTGAAGCTTTCTTT. This gives the protein CSVGGRPEAFF.

The chain employs TRBV9 and TRBJ1-6; TRBD1 matches 9 bases. This CDR3 region has 16 residues. Germline CDR1 and CDR2: SGDLS and YYNGEE. The junction had 6 bases not matched to a gene; V was cut back by 1 base and J by 7 bases. The CDR3 reads CASSVSRTGVNSPLHF. CDR3 in DNA: TGTGCCAGCAGCGTATCCCGGACAGGGGTGAATTCACCCCTCCACTTT.

The chain combines TRBV7-9 with TRBJ2-2, with D perhaps TRBD1 (5 bases). The CDR3 runs 17 residues. V was shortened by 1 base and J by 6 bases, with 18 bases between the two germline ends. Germline loops: CDR1 SEHNR, CDR2 FQNEAQ (reference sequence). As DNA, the CDR3 is TGTGCCAGCAGCTTAGGAGGATCTGAGGACACTGCCGGGGAGCTGTTTTTT. This encodes CASSLGGSEDTAGELFF. The complete variable domain, with remaining parts taken from reference TRBV7-9 and TRBJ2-2, reads DTGVSQNPRHKITKRGQNVTFRCDPISEHNRLYWYRQTLGQGPEFLTYFQNEAQLEKSRLLSDRFSAERPKGSFSTLEIQRTEQGDSAMYLCASSLGGSEDTAGELFFGEGSRLTVL.

The V gene is TRBV7-3, the J gene TRBJ2-7; D gene ambiguous. CDR1 is SGHTA and CDR2 is FQGTGA in the germline V gene. This CDR3 has 15 residues. With 2 bases removed from V and 0 bases from J, the gap between germline ends came to 11 bases. This CDR3 reads CASSLGLSSSYEQYF. CDR3 coding DNA: TGTGCCAGCAGCTTAGGGCTGTCGAGCTCCTACGAGCAGTACTTC.

The rearrangement joins TRBV6-4 to TRBJ1-6; D is perhaps TRBD1 (6 bases). The CDR3 consists of 14 residues. Per germline, CDR1 MRHNA and CDR2 SNTAGT. V shed 3 bases and J shed 4 bases, with 7 bases lying between them. CDR3 nucleotides: TGTGCCAGCAGTGAAGGGGGATATAATTCACCCCTCCACTTT. This translates into CASSEGGYNSPLHF.

The chain links TRBV6-2 or TRBV6-3 to TRBJ1-2, with 8 bases identical to TRBD1. CDR3 length: 14 amino acids. Germline V CDR1 and CDR2: MNHEY, SVGEGT. V lost 5 bases, J lost 1 base, and 3 bases stayed unmatched. As DNA, the CDR3 is TGTGCCAGCAGTCAAGACAGGGGTAACTATGGCTACACCTTC. It encodes CASSQDRGNYGYTF.